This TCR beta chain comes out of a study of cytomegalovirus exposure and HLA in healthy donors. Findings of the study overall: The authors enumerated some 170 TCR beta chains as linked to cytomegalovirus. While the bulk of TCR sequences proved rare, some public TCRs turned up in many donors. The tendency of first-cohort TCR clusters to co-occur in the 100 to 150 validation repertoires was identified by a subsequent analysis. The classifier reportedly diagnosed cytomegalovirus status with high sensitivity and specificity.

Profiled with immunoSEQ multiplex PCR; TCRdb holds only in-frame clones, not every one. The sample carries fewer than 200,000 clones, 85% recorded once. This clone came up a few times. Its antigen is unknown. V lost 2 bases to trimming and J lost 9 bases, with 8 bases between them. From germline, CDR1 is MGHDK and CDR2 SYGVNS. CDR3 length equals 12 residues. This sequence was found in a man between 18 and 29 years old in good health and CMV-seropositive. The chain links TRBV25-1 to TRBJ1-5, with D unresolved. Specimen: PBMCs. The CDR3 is CASSEGEGPQHF. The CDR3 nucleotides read TGTGCCAGCAGTGAAGGTGAGGGGCCCCAGCATTTT.